One and the same sample provided the 15 T cell receptor beta chains below, sequenced in a study of tumor and adjacent non-tumor tissue in lung cancer. The library came from three nested PCR rounds adapted from ARM-PCR protocols. TCRdb processed the multiplex PCR reads anew with MiXCR; each CDR3 protein has one entry. Among tens of thousands of distinct CDR3 sequences listed, roughly 67% were seen once. This sample's RNA came from whole unsorted tissue. This non-tumor lung sample came from over 3 cm beyond the tumor edge. The sample taken for sequencing was distant non-tumor lung tissue. These TCRs come from a woman in her seventies with non-small cell lung cancer.

Regarding this clonotype: Relative to the germline gene, one junction end is altered; a read error may explain this. The chain recombines TRBV10-1 with TRBJ2-1; weak D call: TRBD1 (7 bases). The CDR3 extends over 13 amino acids. The germline gives CDR1 WNHNN, CDR2 SYGVQD (reference sequence). CDR3 in amino acids: CATSSGQNNEQFF. DNA of the CDR3: TGTGCCACTAGCTCGGGACAGAACAATGAGCAGTTCTTC.

Remarks on this clonotype: A read error may account for a junction end that differs from germline. V gene TRBV6-1 combines with J gene TRBJ2-2; D might be TRBD1 or TRBD2, each matching 5 bases. In germline, CDR1 is MNHNS, CDR2 SASEGT. This CDR3 has 16 residues. As DNA, the CDR3 is TGTGCCAGCAGTGGGCGAGGAGCAGTGAACACCGGGGACCTGTTTTTT. Protein: CASSGRGAVNTGDLFF.

Concerning this clonotype itself: Because it lacks the conserved phenylalanine or tryptophan at the end, this CDR3 is likely a read error. The V call is TRBV4-1, the J call TRBJ1-1; D is perhaps TRBD1 (6 bases). The CDR3 is 15 amino acids. CDR1 is MGHRA and CDR2 is YSYEKL in the germline V gene. CDR3 DNA: TGCGCCAACAGCCATGCACAGGGACGGAACACTGAAGCTTTCTTG. Residues: CANSHAQGRNTEAFL.

On this clonotype: This may be a read error, as it is one base from a much larger clone. Since no conserved phenylalanine or tryptophan closes the CDR3, a read error is the likely cause. The chain couples TRBV28 to TRBJ2-7; TRBD1 matches at 8 bases. V gave up 4 bases and J gave up 2 bases; unmatched junction bases: 7. The CDR3 is 15 residues long. Germline-derived CDR1 and CDR2 are MDHEN and SYDVKM. Written as DNA, the CDR3 is TGTGCCAGCAGTTCAGGGGGCCGATATCCCTACGAGCAGTACTTA. Protein: CASSSGGRYPYEQYL.

This clonotype has more than one count but fewer than ten. Since a much larger clone is just one base distant, this may be a read error. The genes are TRBV11-2 and TRBJ2-5, with a weak D call TRBD2 (6 bases). This CDR3 has 14 amino acids. V lost 5 bases to trimming and J lost 3 bases, with 13 bases between them. Germline V gene lookup returns CDR1 SGHAT and CDR2 FQNNGV. The CDR3 sequence is CASSAGLLEETQYF. CDR3 in DNA: TGTGCCAGCAGCGCGGGGCTGCTAGAAGAGACCCAGTACTTC.

This clonotype appeared a few times. A much larger clone is a single base away; this may be a read error. The rearrangement joins TRBV5-6 to TRBJ1-1; no firm D call. Germline-derived CDR1 and CDR2 are SGHDT and YYEEEE. CDR3 size: 13 residues. This CDR3 reads CTSSFRSGAEAFF. The DNA for the CDR3 is TGTACCAGCAGCTTCCGATCGGGAGCTGAAGCTTTCTTT.

Notes on this clonotype: Germline is not matched at one junction end, which may reflect a read error. This chain uses TRBV7-9 with TRBJ2-7, with 7 positions matching TRBD2. Germline values: CDR1 SEHNR, CDR2 FQNEAQ (reference sequence). The CDR3 has 17 residues. The CDR3 DNA reads TGTGCCAGCAGCATACATTCTGCGGGAGAGCCCCTCAGGGAGCAATACTTC. Translation gives CASSIHSAGEPLREQYF.

Concerning this clonotype itself: Lacking the conserved final phenylalanine or tryptophan, this CDR3 likely reflects a read error. J is TRBJ2-7 and V is TRBV11-1, with a possible D match to TRBD2 (5 bases). Germline CDR1 SGHAT, CDR2 FQDESV (reference sequence). The CDR3 is 15 residues long. This chain's CDR3 is CASSDVRRSSYKQYL. The CDR3 DNA reads TGTGCCAGCAGCGATGTGCGGAGGTCCTCCTACAAGCAGTACTTA.

This clonotype turned up a few times. A clone one base away is much larger, so this may be a read error. The chain links TRBV6-6 to TRBJ2-3; maybe TRBD1 (6 bases). V was clipped by 7 bases and J by 1 base, with 15 bases between them. The V gene's germline CDR1 is MNHNY and CDR2 SVGAGI (reference sequence). This CDR3 is built from 15 residues. The CDR3 sequence is CASTLQGGGTDTQYF. The CDR3 DNA is TGTGCCAGCACCCTACAGGGTGGTGGCACAGATACGCAGTATTTT.

A remark on this clonotype: Possible read error: a much larger clone is one base away. This sequence joins TRBV20-1 and TRBJ2-3, with D maybe TRBD2 (5 bases). Germline lookup yields CDR1 DFQATT and CDR2 SNEGSKA (reference sequence). The ends were cut back, 4 bases at V and 4 bases at J, with 18 bases in the middle. The CDR3 loop spans 15 amino acids. Here the CDR3 DNA reads TGCAGTGCTAACACCGGGGAGACGCACGCAGATACGCAGTATTTT. Translated, it gives CSANTGETHADTQYF.

This rearrangement joins TRBV4-2 to TRBJ2-5, with D maybe TRBD2 (5 bases). This CDR3 contains 16 residues. The V end was cut by 5 bases, the J end by 5 bases, with 21 bases between. CDR1 and CDR2 (germline): LGHNA, YNFKEQ. The CDR3 is CASSVRVATEGETQYF. For the CDR3, the DNA is TGTGCCAGCAGCGTCCGAGTAGCGACCGAAGGGGAGACCCAGTACTTC.

The chain carries TRBV6-2 or TRBV6-3 and TRBJ1-6; no clear D gene. Deletions cut 2 bases from V and 12 bases from J, with 14 bases between. Per the germline V gene, CDR1 is MNHEY and CDR2 is SVGEGT. CDR3 size: 14 residues. The CDR3 bases are TGTGCCAGCAGTTACGAGGGAAAGAGATTACCCCTCCACTTT. Its translation is CASSYEGKRLPLHF.

This clonotype has at least ten counts. The V call is TRBV29-1, the J call TRBJ2-7; no clear D gene. The germline CDR1 and CDR2 sequences are SQVTM and ANQGSEA. V lost 0 bases and J lost 5, with 14 bases in between. CDR3 length equals 14 residues. The CDR3 sequence: CSVEDAGKSDEQYF. The CDR3 nucleotides are TGCAGCGTTGAAGATGCTGGGAAAAGCGACGAGCAGTACTTC.

This clonotype was seen only a few times. The conserved final phenylalanine or tryptophan is absent from the CDR3, which likely points to a read error. The chain carries TRBV11-2 and TRBJ1-2; a possible D gene is TRBD1 (5 bases). The CDR3 spans 13 residues. Germline assignment: CDR1 SGHAT and CDR2 FQNNGV. V was trimmed by 3 bases and J by 4 bases, leaving 9 bases between them. CDR3 amino acids: CASSLEGPYGYTL. The DNA of the CDR3 is TGTGCCAGCAGCTTGGAGGGACCCTATGGCTACACCCTC.

The rearrangement links TRBV5-1 to TRBJ2-3; D not certain. V gave up 5 bases and J gave up 8 bases, with 12 bases separating them. The germline V gene has CDR1 SGHRS and CDR2 YFSETQ. The CDR3 length is 12 residues. This CDR3 reads CASSRPSGTQYF. CDR3 nucleotides: TGCGCCAGCAGTCGGCCTTCAGGTACGCAGTATTTT.